A single sample is the source of the 23 T cell receptor beta chains below, sequenced in a study of blood T cell repertoires in COVID-19. TCRdb keeps only in-frame clones here, not all; method: immunoSEQ multiplex PCR. The sample contains about 270,000 clones, around nine tenths of which appear only once. The sequencing sample was made of PBMCs or T cells enriched from blood (not recorded which). The origin of the receptors is a woman between 18 and 29 years old who had recovered from COVID-19.

There are a few counts of this clone. The V call is TRBV15, the J call TRBJ1-5, with D unclear. Trimming took 4 bases from V and 4 from J, leaving 14 bases between them. CDR3 size: 15 residues. Germline V gives CDR1 LNHNV, CDR2 YYDKDF (reference sequence). CDR3 bases: TGTGCCACCAGCAAAGATGGAACAGTGAATCAGCCCCAGCATTTT. Its protein product is CATSKDGTVNQPQHF. The full variable domain, in which reference TRBV15 and TRBJ1-5 provide the parts outside the CDR3, is DAMVIQNPRYQVTQFGKPVTLSCSQTLNHNVMYWYQQKSSQAPKLLFHYYDKDFNNEADTPDNFQSRRPNTSFCFLDIRSPGLGDTAMYLCATSKDGTVNQPQHFGDGTRLSIL.

This chain joins TRBV4-1 and TRBJ2-5; D is undetermined. Trimming pared 3 bases from V and 0 bases from J, leaving 5 bases between. CDR3 length: 13 residues. Germline CDR1 and CDR2: MGHRA and YSYEKL. The CDR3 nucleotides are TGCGCCAGCAGCCATGTCGACCAAGAGACCCAGTACTTC. It is translated as CASSHVDQETQYF.

J is TRBJ1-4 and V is TRBV4-3; possibly TRBD1 for D (6 bases). Germline CDR1 LGHNA, CDR2 YSLEER. The CDR3 consists of 16 residues. V lost 2 bases, J lost 4 bases, and 14 bases lay in between. The CDR3 DNA follows: TGCGCCAGCAGCCAAAGACCGGACAGCCTTAATGAAAAACTGTTTTTT. It yields the protein CASSQRPDSLNEKLFF.

The chain employs TRBV19 and TRBJ1-1, with 10 bases matching TRBD1. This CDR3 has 13 residues. V dropped 6 bases and J dropped 6; count of bases not matched to a gene: 4. Looked up from germline, CDR1 is LNHDA and CDR2 is SQIVND (reference sequence). CDR3 nucleotide sequence: TGTGCCAGTAGGACCGGGACAGGGGCTGAAGCTTTCTTT. Protein sequence: CASRTGTGAEAFF.

The chain has TRBV19 and TRBJ1-5; 12 bases map to TRBD1. Per the germline V gene, CDR1 is LNHDA and CDR2 is SQIVND (reference sequence). Trimming cost V 4 bases and J 7 bases; bases outside gene matches: 5. The CDR3 has 15 amino acids. The DNA for the CDR3 is TGTGCCAGTAGTAAGGGACAGGGGGCTCGGCAGCCCCAGCATTTT. Protein: CASSKGQGARQPQHF.

The gene calls are TRBV6-4 and TRBJ2-7; no reliable D call. V was clipped by 0 bases and J by 6 bases, with 9 bases between them. This CDR3 comprises 13 residues. Germline V CDR1 and CDR2: MRHNA, SNTAGT. The CDR3 region is CASSDSYGGEQYF. For the CDR3, the DNA is TGTGCCAGCAGTGACTCGTATGGCGGCGAGCAGTACTTC.

The rearrangement links TRBV25-1 to TRBJ1-6; D may be TRBD1 (5 bases). The CDR3 is 13 amino acids. Trimming stripped 4 bases from V and 7 bases from J, with 8 bases between. Germline CDR1 is MGHDK and CDR2 is SYGVNS. The CDR3 DNA reads TGTGCCAGCAGTGGACAGCAGAATTCACCCCTCCACTTT. Its translation is CASSGQQNSPLHF.

A single count supports this clone. The chain couples TRBV9 to TRBJ2-7; 9 bases agree with TRBD2. Germline assignment: CDR1 SGDLS and CDR2 YYNGEE. Trimming cost V 2 bases and J 2 bases; bases outside gene matches: 5. The CDR3 extends over 15 amino acids. The CDR3 here is CASSVASGGTYEQYF. In nucleotides, the CDR3 is TGTGCCAGCAGCGTTGCCAGCGGGGGGACCTACGAGCAGTACTTC. Variable domain in full (rest from reference TRBV9 and TRBJ2-7): DSGVTQTPKHLITATGQRVTLRCSPRSGDLSVYWYQQSLDQGLQFLIQYYNGEERAKGNILERFSAQQFPDLHSELNLSSLELGDSALYFCASSVASGGTYEQYFGPGTRLTVT.

The chain recombines TRBV7-9 with TRBJ2-1, with 7 bases matching TRBD1. V shed 3 bases and J 9 bases; nucleotides not matched to a gene: 5. The CDR3 spans 13 residues. Germline assignment: CDR1 SEHNR and CDR2 FQNEAQ (reference sequence). DNA of the CDR3: TGTGCCAGCAGCTTCCGTAGGGACAGTGAGCAGTTCTTC. Its translation is CASSFRRDSEQFF.

The chain joins TRBV5-1 to TRBJ1-2, with 7 bases aligning to TRBD1. The CDR3 totals 15 residues. Looked up from germline, CDR1 is SGHRS and CDR2 is YFSETQ. With V trimmed by 2 bases and J by 5 bases, 9 bases remained unmatched. The CDR3, as DNA: TGCGCCAGCAGCTTAGGGACAGAGAAAGGGTATGGCTACACCTTC. Translating it yields CASSLGTEKGYGYTF.

This clone came up a few times. The chain employs TRBV5-1 and TRBJ2-3; 16 nucleotides line up with TRBD2. The germline V gene encodes CDR1 SGHRS and CDR2 YFSETQ. CDR3 length equals 18 residues. Losses at the gene ends were 4 bases for V and 3 bases for J; bases not matched to a gene: 8. The CDR3 reads CASSTVGTSGRGTDTQYF. The CDR3 DNA reads as TGCGCCAGCAGCACCGTCGGGACTAGCGGGAGGGGGACAGATACGCAGTATTTT.

V and J are TRBV5-5 and TRBJ1-3; 7 positions agree with TRBD1. The V and J ends lost 9 bases and 0 bases, in that order; junction bases with no gene match: 3. The CDR3 spans 13 residues. Germline V gene data show CDR1 as SGHKS and CDR2 as YYEKEE (reference sequence). CDR3 sequence (DNA): TGTGCCACCGCAGGGGGCTCTGGAAACACCATATATTTT. This codes for CATAGGSGNTIYF.

The rearrangement uses TRBV5-1 and TRBJ1-2; 11 nucleotides agree with TRBD1. V was clipped by 1 base and J by 8 bases; unmatched bases: 4. The CDR3 consists of 14 residues. CDR1 SGHRS and CDR2 YFSETQ come from the germline V gene. CDR3 in amino acids: CASSLRTGGAGYTF. CDR3 sequence (DNA): TGCGCCAGCAGCTTGCGGACAGGGGGCGCGGGCTACACCTTC.

This rearrangement joins TRBV5-5 to TRBJ1-1, with D possibly being TRBD1 (6 bases). V shed 10 bases and J shed 1 base, with 20 bases lying between them. Germline-derived CDR1 and CDR2 are SGHKS and YYEKEE (reference sequence). This CDR3 region has 15 residues. CDR3 amino acids: CASSLRVGANTEAFF. The DNA for the CDR3 is TGTGCCTCCTCCTTGAGGGTGGGGGCGAACACTGAAGCTTTCTTT.

The CDR3 sequence: CASSPRGGVEAFF. In DNA, the CDR3 is TGTGCCAGCTCACCACGGGGGGGGGTTGAAGCTTTCTTT. V is TRBV18 and J is TRBJ1-1; TRBD1 might be the D (5 bases). Germline CDR1 KGHSH, CDR2 LQKENI. The CDR3 contains 13 residues. V lost 1 base to trimming and J lost 7 bases, with 10 bases between them. The full variable domain, its missing parts supplied by reference TRBV18 and TRBJ1-1, is NAGVMQNPRHLVRRRGQEARLRCSPMKGHSHVYWYRQLPEEGLKFMVYLQKENIIDESGMPKERFSAEFPKEGPSILRIQQVVRGDSAAYFCASSPRGGVEAFFGQGTRLTVV.

This clone was found once. The chain uses TRBV20-1 and TRBJ1-6; D remains ambiguous. Per germline, CDR1 DFQATT and CDR2 SNEGSKA (reference sequence). The CDR3 has 15 amino acids. Between the trimmed V and J ends, which lost 3 bases and 0 bases, there was a span of 9 bases. CDR3 nucleotides: TGCAGTGCTAGTGACATTAGCTCCTATAATTCACCCCTCCACTTT. Its protein is CSASDISSYNSPLHF.

The sample holds one count of this clone. The chain has TRBV27 and TRBJ1-1, with 7 bases that match TRBD1. The CDR3 loop spans 14 amino acids. CDR1 is MNHEY and CDR2 is SMNVEV in the germline V gene (reference sequence). Losses at the gene ends were 8 bases for V and 7 bases for J; bases not matched to a gene: 13. CDR3 in amino acids: CASDLTGNRNEAFF. In nucleotides, the CDR3 is TGTGCCAGCGATTTGACAGGGAATCGAAATGAAGCTTTCTTT.

V is TRBV19 and J is TRBJ2-1, with 12 positions matching TRBD1. Trimming took 6 bases from V and 2 from J; bases not matched to a gene: 2. The germline V gene encodes CDR1 LNHDA and CDR2 SQIVND (reference sequence). The CDR3 consists of 15 residues. CDR3 DNA: TGTGCCAGTAGGGGGACAGGGGGCCCCTACAATGAGCAGTTCTTC. Protein: CASRGTGGPYNEQFF.

The V gene is TRBV18, the J gene TRBJ2-1; D may be TRBD2 (6 bases). CDR1 is KGHSH, CDR2 LQKENI, per germline. This CDR3 spans 15 amino acids. V dropped 2 bases and J dropped 5 bases, with 13 bases sitting between them. This CDR3 is CASSPASGPDNEQFF. For the CDR3, the DNA is TGTGCCAGCTCACCAGCCAGCGGGCCAGACAATGAGCAGTTCTTC.

The chain couples TRBV25-1 to TRBJ2-7; TRBD1 aligns across 9 bases. Germline V CDR1 and CDR2: MGHDK, SYGVNS. The CDR3 covers 15 residues. The junction had 4 bases not matched to a gene; V was cut back by 3 bases and J by 1 base. This CDR3 is CASSDPGQGSYEQYF. Here the CDR3 DNA reads TGTGCCAGCAGTGATCCGGGACAGGGTTCCTACGAGCAGTACTTC.

The rearrangement links TRBV14 to TRBJ2-1; 9 bases are a match to TRBD2. The CDR3 length is 15 residues. Looked up from germline, CDR1 is SGHDN and CDR2 is FVKESK. J was trimmed by 8 bases and V by 6 bases; bases with no gene match: 11. The DNA of the CDR3 is TGTGCCAGCAGTGGGTTAAGCGGGAGGAGCGATGAGCAGTTCTTC. Its protein is CASSGLSGRSDEQFF.

This chain links TRBV6-5 with TRBJ1-1, with D hard to call. CDR1 MNHEY and CDR2 SVGAGI come from the germline V gene. V shed 0 bases and J shed 3 bases, with 5 bases lying between them. The CDR3 covers 13 residues. CDR3 in amino acids: CASSYSADTEAFF. The CDR3 region has the DNA TGTGCCAGCAGTTACTCGGCGGACACTGAAGCTTTCTTT.

This chain links TRBV5-5 with TRBJ2-7; TRBD1 agrees at 9 bases. Germline trimming cut 1 base from V and 2 bases from J; bases unmatched to any gene: 1. Germline CDR1 is SGHKS and CDR2 is YYEKEE (reference sequence). The CDR3 runs 14 residues. The CDR3 here is CASSLRDRAYEQYF. CDR3 nucleotide sequence: TGTGCCAGCAGCTTGCGGGACAGGGCCTACGAGCAGTACTTC.